This is a list of T cell receptor beta chains from one sample in a study of blood T cell repertoires in COVID-19. TCRdb's table, derived via immunoSEQ multiplex PCR, lists solely in-frame clones and lacks some. The data show some 98,000 clones, with more than 65% seen just once and around 25% held by the top ten. Material for sequencing was peripheral blood. The receptor set was obtained from a man aged 60-69 years with acute or convalescent COVID-19. CDR3s include the opening cysteine and the closing phenylalanine or tryptophan. Each record gives: J gene, clone size, V gene, D gene, CDR3 length, CDR3 DNA, CDR3 protein. A D gene is named only where the DNA matches it firmly. Clone size appears in some rows only: once, few, many, or a class for an expanded clone.

TRBJ1-2 | NA | TRBV7-2 | NA | 15 | TGTGCCAGCAGCTTAGCCTGGGGGGAAGGCTATGGCTACACCTTC | CASSLAWGEGYGYTF
TRBJ2-2 | NA | TRBV3-1/TRBV3-2 | TRBD2 | 15 | TGTGCCAGCAGTTCATCTAGCGGCCACACCGGGGAGCTGTTTTTT | CASSSSSGHTGELFF
TRBJ1-2 | NA | TRBV5-4 | TRBD1 | 16 | TGTGCCAGCAGCTTGGCCCAAGGACAGGGCGACTATGGCTACACCTTC | CASSLAQGQGDYGYTF
TRBJ1-2 | NA | TRBV5-1 | NA | 13 | TGCGCCAGCAGCTTGGACATCTTCTATGGCTACACCTTC | CASSLDIFYGYTF
TRBJ1-1 | NA | TRBV27 | NA | 14 | TGTGCCAGCAGCGTGACCAAGGGGCAGATGGGGGCTTTCTTT | CASSVTKGQMGAFF
TRBJ2-3 | NA | TRBV30 | TRBD2 | 18 | TGTGCCTGGAGTCGGTTAAGGCTGGCTAGCGGGAGCACAGATACGCAGTATTTT | CAWSRLRLASGSTDTQYF
TRBJ2-1 | once | TRBV5-4 | TRBD1 | 15 | TGTGCCAGCAGCGTCGGGACAGGTGACTTTGGTGAGCAGTTCTTC | CASSVGTGDFGEQFF
TRBJ2-1 | NA | TRBV7-9 | TRBD1 | 18 | TGTGCCAGCAGCTCTCGGCGGGGACAGGGTTTTACCTACAATGAGCAGTTCTTC | CASSSRRGQGFTYNEQFF
TRBJ1-4 | few | TRBV5-1 | NA | 13 | TGCGCCAGCAGCTTAGGAGTGAATGAAAAACTGTTTTTT | CASSLGVNEKLFF
TRBJ1-1 | NA | TRBV9 | TRBD1 | 17 | TGTGCCAGCAGCGTAGCCAGGGACAGGGGTGCAGCGACTGAAGCTTTCTTT | CASSVARDRGAATEAFF
TRBJ1-4 | once | TRBV2 | NA | 13 | TGTGCCAGCTATTGGGGAAGGGGCGAAAAACTGTTTTTT | CASYWGRGEKLFF
TRBJ2-1 | NA | TRBV7-8 | TRBD2 | 15 | TGTGCCAGCAGCTTAGTCCGCGGGGGGGCCGGCGAGCAGTTCTTC | CASSLVRGGAGEQFF
TRBJ1-2 | NA | TRBV2 | TRBD1 | 13 | TGTGCCAGCAGCCGACAGGGATCCTATGGCTACACCTTC | CASSRQGSYGYTF
TRBJ1-2 | once | TRBV7-2 | TRBD1 | 14 | TGTGCCAGCAGCTCGCACCGGGACAGTTATGGCTACACCTTC | CASSSHRDSYGYTF
TRBJ1-4 | NA | TRBV5-1 | TRBD1 | 14 | TGCGCCAGCAGGCGGGGACAGGGCTATGAAAAACTGTTTTTT | CASRRGQGYEKLFF
TRBJ2-7 | NA | TRBV4-2 | NA | 15 | TGTGCCAGCAGCCAGGCCGGACAGTTCTCCTACGAGCAGTACTTC | CASSQAGQFSYEQYF
TRBJ1-1 | NA | TRBV5-1 | TRBD1 | 14 | TGCGCCAGCAGCTTGGATTCCGAAGGGGGCGAAGCTTTCTTT | CASSLDSEGGEAFF
TRBJ2-3 | NA | TRBV7-2 | TRBD2 | 17 | TGTGCCAGCAGCTTAGCCCCAACTAGCGGGGCACCAGATACGCAGTATTTT | CASSLAPTSGAPDTQYF
TRBJ2-5 | NA | TRBV28 | TRBD2 | 12 | TGTGCCACCGAAGCGGGGCGCGGGACCCAGTACTTC | CATEAGRGTQYF
TRBJ1-5 | NA | TRBV4-1 | TRBD1 | 17 | TGCGCCAGCAGCCAAGGAAGTGGAGACAGGGGAAATCAGCCCCAGCATTTT | CASSQGSGDRGNQPQHF
TRBJ1-4 | NA | TRBV30 | NA | 13 | TGTGCCTGGAGTGGGACAGAGAATGAAAAACTGTTTTTT | CAWSGTENEKLFF
TRBJ1-6 | few | TRBV11-2 | NA | 16 | TGTGCCAGCAGCTTAGACGGGGTCAGCTATAATTCACCCCTCCACTTT | CASSLDGVSYNSPLHF
TRBJ1-6 | NA | TRBV18 | NA | 14 | TGTGCCAGCTCACTAGGGGTAAATAATTCACCCCTCCACTTT | CASSLGVNNSPLHF
TRBJ2-5 | NA | TRBV5-1 | NA | 16 | TGCGCCAGCAGCTTGTTCCCTAGCGGACAGCAAGAGACCCAGTACTTC | CASSLFPSGQQETQYF
TRBJ2-4 | NA | TRBV6-7 | NA | 15 | TGTGCCAGCAGTGCATCCCTACCCGCCAAAAACATTCAGTACTTC | CASSASLPAKNIQYF
TRBJ2-1 | NA | TRBV24-1 | NA | 12 | TGTGCCACCGGATGGGGAGACAATGAGCAGTTCTTC | CATGWGDNEQFF
TRBJ1-5 | once | TRBV19 | TRBD1 | 17 | TGTGCCAGTAGTAAAAGGGGACAGGTGAATGGTCCACAGCCCCAGCATTTT | CASSKRGQVNGPQPQHF
TRBJ2-2 | NA | TRBV25-1 | NA | 14 | TGTGCCAGCAGTGGATTCCAGGGATCCGGGGAGCTGTTTTTT | CASSGFQGSGELFF